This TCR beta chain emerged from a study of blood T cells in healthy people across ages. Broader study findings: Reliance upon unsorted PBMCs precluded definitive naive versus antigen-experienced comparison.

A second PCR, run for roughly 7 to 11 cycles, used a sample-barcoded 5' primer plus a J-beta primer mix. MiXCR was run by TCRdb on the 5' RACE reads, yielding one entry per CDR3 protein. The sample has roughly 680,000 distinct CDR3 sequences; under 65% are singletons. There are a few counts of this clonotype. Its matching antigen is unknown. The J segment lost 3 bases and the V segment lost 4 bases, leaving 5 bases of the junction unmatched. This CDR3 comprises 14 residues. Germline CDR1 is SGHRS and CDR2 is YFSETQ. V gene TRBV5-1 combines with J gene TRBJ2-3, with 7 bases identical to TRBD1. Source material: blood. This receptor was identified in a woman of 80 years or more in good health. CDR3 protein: CASSANRGTDTQYF. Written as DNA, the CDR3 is TGCGCCAGCAGCGCAAACAGGGGAACAGATACGCAGTATTTT.